The 10 T cell receptor beta chains given below trace back to one sample, sequenced in a study of T cells in Graves' hyperthyroidism and ophthalmopathy. Amplified TCR beta CDR3 regions derived from RNA transcripts. First-round RT-PCR targeting the TCR CDR3 was performed with the HTBI primer set. Each CDR3 protein is one row after TCRdb ran MiXCR on the multiplex PCR reads. The table includes approximately 740,000 distinct CDR3 sequences, about 14% detected once. What was sequenced was blood. Receptors were obtained from a woman aged 18-30 years with Graves' hyperthyroidism.

This clonotype was detected only a few times. The rearrangement uses TRBV10-3 and TRBJ1-2, with 7 bases aligning to TRBD1. This CDR3 region has 13 residues. Trimming cost V 6 bases and J 7 bases; bases outside gene matches: 8. Germline assignment: CDR1 ENHRY and CDR2 SYGVKD. CDR3 DNA sequence: TGTGCCATCAGCCCCTCCGCAGGGGGTGGCTACACCTTC. It is translated as CAISPSAGGGYTF.

The chain's CDR3 is CASSLQGVSNSYNEQFF. As DNA, the CDR3 is TGCGCCAGCAGCCTCCAAGGGGTATCAAACTCCTACAATGAGCAGTTCTTC. The rearrangement joins TRBV4-1 to TRBJ2-1, with D perhaps TRBD1 (5 bases). This CDR3 comprises 17 residues. Germline CDR1 and CDR2: MGHRA and YSYEKL. Deletions cut 4 bases from V and 0 bases from J, with 16 bases between.

In its sample, this clonotype was seen a few times. The V call is TRBV11-3, the J call TRBJ2-3, with D perhaps assigned TRBD1 or TRBD2 (6 bases each). V lost 5 bases and J 2 bases, leaving 17 bases between the germline ends. There are 16 residues in the CDR3. Germline assignment: CDR1 SGHNT and CDR2 YENEEA. The DNA of the CDR3 is TGTGCCAGCAGCAAAACGATGTGGGGGGCCACAGATACGCAGTATTTT. Translating gives CASSKTMWGATDTQYF.

At least ten counts were recorded for this clonotype. The J gene is TRBJ2-6, the V gene TRBV28; tentatively, D is TRBD2 (6 bases). This CDR3 region has 15 residues. The V end lost 5 bases, the J end lost 0 bases, and 8 bases lay between the germline ends. Germline-derived CDR1 and CDR2 are MDHEN and SYDVKM. The chain's CDR3 is CASSPGGSGANVLTF. CDR3 in DNA: TGTGCCAGCAGTCCCGGGGGCTCTGGGGCCAACGTCCTGACTTTC.

This clonotype was observed a handful of times. CDR3 DNA: TGTGCCAGCAGACCCGGGTACACCGGGGAGCTGTTTTTT. Translation: CASRPGYTGELFF. The genes are TRBV6-1 and TRBJ2-2; unclear D gene. CDR3 length: 13 residues. V gave up 6 bases and J gave up 3 bases, with 8 bases separating them. Looked up from germline, CDR1 is MNHNS and CDR2 is SASEGT.

V gene TRBV2 combines with J gene TRBJ1-2; D is unclear. The CDR3 is made up of 10 amino acids. CDR1 and CDR2 (germline): SNHLY, FYNNEI. Trimming left V 4 bases short and J 7 bases short, with 4 bases between. This CDR3 is CASSVGGYTF. CDR3 nucleotide sequence: TGTGCCAGCAGTGTGGGTGGCTACACCTTC.

Regarding this clonotype: Given the absence of the conserved phenylalanine or tryptophan at the CDR3 end, a read error is likely. This rearrangement joins TRBV7-9 to TRBJ2-1; D possibly corresponds to TRBD2 (7 bases). The CDR3 spans 16 residues. Trimming removed 1 base at V and 5 bases at J, with 15 bases between. The germline V gene has CDR1 SEHNR and CDR2 FQNEAQ (reference sequence). CDR3 amino acids: CASSLGGGALHNEQFL. CDR3 nucleotides: TGTGCCAGCAGCTTAGGAGGGGGGGCGCTCCACAATGAGCAGTTCCTC.

This chain joins TRBV24-1 and TRBJ1-2, with D possibly matching TRBD1 (5 bases). CDR1 is KGHDR, CDR2 SFDVKD, per germline. The CDR3 contains 15 residues. Trimming stripped 2 bases from V and 4 bases from J, with 13 bases between. The CDR3 is CATSDSGPSFYGYTF. Written as DNA, the CDR3 is TGTGCCACCAGTGATTCGGGACCTTCCTTCTATGGCTACACCTTC.

The table lists this clonotype with many counts. The gene calls are TRBV7-8 and TRBJ1-1; tentatively, D is TRBD1 (6 bases). This CDR3 is 13 amino acids long. Trimming removed 5 bases from V and 4 bases from J, with 11 bases in between. The germline V gene encodes CDR1 SGHVS and CDR2 FQNEAQ. The chain's CDR3 is CASSLGQLTEAFF. CDR3 bases: TGTGCCAGCAGCCTCGGACAGCTCACTGAAGCTTTCTTT.

CDR3 region: CASSVATGAGYTF. The CDR3 nucleotides read TGTGCCAGCAGCGTAGCGACAGGGGCTGGCTACACCTTC. V usage is TRBV9 and J usage is TRBJ1-2; TRBD1 matches at 8 bases. This CDR3 is 13 amino acids long. The J segment lost 7 bases and the V segment lost 0 bases, leaving 2 bases of the junction unmatched. The germline gives CDR1 SGDLS, CDR2 YYNGEE.